The clone carrying this TCR beta chain was seen only a few times. Reverse transcribing all isolated RNA meant expressed TCRB transcripts were sequenced. Here immunoSEQ multiplex PCR was the method, and the copy in TCRdb shows in-frame clones only, minus some. The sample has about 930,000 clones; 17% are singletons. The sample originates from a study of beta chain features in type 1 diabetes. With 4 bases clipped from V and 8 bases from J, the junction kept 7 bases outside the gene matches. The germline V gene has CDR1 KGHSH and CDR2 LQKENI. The CDR3 has 14 residues. Sequences were obtained from naive CD4+ T cells from blood. The sequence was collected from a young woman in good health. The V gene is TRBV18, the J gene TRBJ2-1, with 8 bases fitting TRBD2. Written as DNA, the CDR3 is TGTGCCAGCTCACGAGCGGGAGTGACGGATGAGCAGTTCTTC. It translates to CASSRAGVTDEQFF.